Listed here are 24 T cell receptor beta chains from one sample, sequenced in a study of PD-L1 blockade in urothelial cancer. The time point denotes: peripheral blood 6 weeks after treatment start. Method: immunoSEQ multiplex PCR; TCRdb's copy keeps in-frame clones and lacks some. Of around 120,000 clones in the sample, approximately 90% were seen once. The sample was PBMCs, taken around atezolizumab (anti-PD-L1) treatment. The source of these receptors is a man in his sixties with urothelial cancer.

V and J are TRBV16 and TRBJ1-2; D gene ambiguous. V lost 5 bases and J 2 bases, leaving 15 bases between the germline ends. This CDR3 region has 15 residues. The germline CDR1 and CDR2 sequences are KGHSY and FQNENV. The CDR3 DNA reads TGTGCCAGCAGCGAAATTACCGGAGTCAACTATGGCTACACCTTC. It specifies CASSEITGVNYGYTF.

The CDR3 sequence is CASSSIREETQYF. The CDR3 DNA is TGTGCCAGCTCATCCATACGAGAAGAGACCCAGTACTTC. This chain joins TRBV18 and TRBJ2-5; D is unresolved. Germline lookup yields CDR1 KGHSH and CDR2 LQKENI. The CDR3 contains 13 residues. V lost 5 bases and J 3 bases, leaving 10 bases between the germline ends.

The CDR3 reads CASSLALQGYSYEQYF. CDR3 bases: TGTGCCAGCAGCTTAGCTTTACAGGGGTACTCCTACGAGCAGTACTTC. V is TRBV7-2 and J is TRBJ2-7; 7 bases are a match to TRBD1. Trimming removed 0 bases from V and 0 bases from J; junction bases left unmatched: 5. Germline V gene sequence: CDR1 SGHTA, CDR2 FQGNSA. This CDR3 region has 16 residues.

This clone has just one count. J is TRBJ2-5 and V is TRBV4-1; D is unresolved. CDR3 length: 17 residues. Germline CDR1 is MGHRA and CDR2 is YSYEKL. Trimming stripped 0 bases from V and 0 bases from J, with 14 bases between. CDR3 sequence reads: CASSQEVPTQYQETQYF. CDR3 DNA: TGCGCCAGCAGCCAAGAGGTCCCGACACAGTACCAAGAGACCCAGTACTTC.

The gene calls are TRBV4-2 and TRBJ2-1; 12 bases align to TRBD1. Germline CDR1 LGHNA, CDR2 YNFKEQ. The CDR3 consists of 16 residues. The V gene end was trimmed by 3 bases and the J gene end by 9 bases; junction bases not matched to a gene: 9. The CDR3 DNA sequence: TGTGCCAGCAGCCAGGAGGGACAGGGGGCCTTTACTGAGCAGTTCTTC. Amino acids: CASSQEGQGAFTEQFF.

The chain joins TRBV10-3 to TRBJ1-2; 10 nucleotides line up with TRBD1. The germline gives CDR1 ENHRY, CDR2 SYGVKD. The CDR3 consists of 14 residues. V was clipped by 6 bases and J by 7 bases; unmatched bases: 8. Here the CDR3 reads CAIRTGQGGRGYTF. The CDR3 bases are TGTGCCATCAGAACCGGACAGGGGGGTCGTGGCTACACCTTC.

The CDR3 DNA sequence: TGCGCCAGCAGCTTGGCCAGGGTAGCGGGATCAGATACGCAGTATTTT. It yields the protein CASSLARVAGSDTQYF. The genes are TRBV5-1 and TRBJ2-3; 8 nucleotides agree with TRBD2. The V and J ends lost 0 bases and 4 bases, in that order; junction bases with no gene match: 7. The germline gives CDR1 SGHRS, CDR2 YFSETQ. The CDR3 sequence is 16 residues long.

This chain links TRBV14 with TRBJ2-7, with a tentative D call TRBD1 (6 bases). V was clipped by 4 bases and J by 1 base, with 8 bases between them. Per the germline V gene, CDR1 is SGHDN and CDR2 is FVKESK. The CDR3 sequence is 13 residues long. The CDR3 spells CASSLRGSYEQYF. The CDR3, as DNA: TGTGCCAGCAGCCTCAGGGGATCCTACGAGCAGTACTTC.

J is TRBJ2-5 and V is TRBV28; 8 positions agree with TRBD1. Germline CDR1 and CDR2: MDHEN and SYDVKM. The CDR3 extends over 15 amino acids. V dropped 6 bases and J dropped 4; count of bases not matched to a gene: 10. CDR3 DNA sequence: TGTGCCAGCAGCGCAATCTTCAGGGGGCGAGAGACCCAGTACTTC. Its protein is CASSAIFRGRETQYF.

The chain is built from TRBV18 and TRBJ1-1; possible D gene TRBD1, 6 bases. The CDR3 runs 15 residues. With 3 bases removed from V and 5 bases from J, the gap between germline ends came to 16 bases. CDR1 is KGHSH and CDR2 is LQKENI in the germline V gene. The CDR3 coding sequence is TGTGCCAGCTCACCCCAGCAGGGGTCATCAACTGAAGCTTTCTTT. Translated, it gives CASSPQQGSSTEAFF.

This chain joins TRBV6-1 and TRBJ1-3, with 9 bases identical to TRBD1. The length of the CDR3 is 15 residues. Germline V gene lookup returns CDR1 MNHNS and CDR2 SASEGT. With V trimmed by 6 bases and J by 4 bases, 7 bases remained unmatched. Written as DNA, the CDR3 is TGTGCCAGCAGCTCCGGGACAGGGAAAGGAAACACCATATATTTT. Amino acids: CASSSGTGKGNTIYF.

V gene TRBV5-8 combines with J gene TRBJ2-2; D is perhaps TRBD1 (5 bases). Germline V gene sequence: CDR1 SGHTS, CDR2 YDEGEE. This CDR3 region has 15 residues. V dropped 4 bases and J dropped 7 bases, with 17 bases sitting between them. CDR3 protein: CASSPGARSDGELFF. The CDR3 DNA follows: TGTGCCAGCAGCCCTGGGGCACGTTCGGACGGGGAGCTGTTTTTT.

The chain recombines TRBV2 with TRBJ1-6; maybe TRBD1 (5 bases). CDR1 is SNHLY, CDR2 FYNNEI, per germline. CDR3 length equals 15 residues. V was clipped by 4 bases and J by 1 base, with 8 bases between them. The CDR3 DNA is TGTGCCAGCAGTGCCCGGGGGTCCTATAATTCACCCCTCCACTTT. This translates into CASSARGSYNSPLHF.

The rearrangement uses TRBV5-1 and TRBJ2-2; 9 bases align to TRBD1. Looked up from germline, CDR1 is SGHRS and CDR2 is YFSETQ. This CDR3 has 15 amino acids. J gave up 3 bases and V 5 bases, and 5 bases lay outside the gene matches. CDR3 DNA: TGCGCCAGCAGGCCGGGACAGGGAGACACCGGGGAGCTGTTTTTT. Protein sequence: CASRPGQGDTGELFF.

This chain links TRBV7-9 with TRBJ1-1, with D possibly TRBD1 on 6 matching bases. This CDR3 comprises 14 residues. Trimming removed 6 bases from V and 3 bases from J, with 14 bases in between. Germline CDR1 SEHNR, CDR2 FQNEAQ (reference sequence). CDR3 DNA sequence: TGTGCCAGCAGTTCACAGGGCGCCGACACTGAAGCTTTCTTT. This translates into CASSSQGADTEAFF. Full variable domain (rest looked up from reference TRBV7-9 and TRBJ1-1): DTGVSQNPRHKITKRGQNVTFRCDPISEHNRLYWYRQTLGQGPEFLTYFQNEAQLEKSRLLSDRFSAERPKGSFSTLEIQRTEQGDSAMYLCASSSQGADTEAFFGQGTRLTVV.

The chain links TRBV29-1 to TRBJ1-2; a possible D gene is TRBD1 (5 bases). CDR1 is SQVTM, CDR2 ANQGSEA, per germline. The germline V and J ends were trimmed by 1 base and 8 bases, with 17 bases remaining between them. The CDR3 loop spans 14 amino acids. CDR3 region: CSVEGIQGEGGYTF. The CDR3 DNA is TGCAGCGTTGAAGGGATTCAGGGTGAAGGCGGCTACACCTTC. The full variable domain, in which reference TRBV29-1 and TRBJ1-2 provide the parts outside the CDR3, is SAVISQKPSRDICQRGTSLTIQCQVDSQVTMMFWYRQQPGQSLTLIATANQGSEATYESGFVIDKFPISRPNLTFSTLTVSNMSPEDSSIYLCSVEGIQGEGGYTFGSGTRLTVV.

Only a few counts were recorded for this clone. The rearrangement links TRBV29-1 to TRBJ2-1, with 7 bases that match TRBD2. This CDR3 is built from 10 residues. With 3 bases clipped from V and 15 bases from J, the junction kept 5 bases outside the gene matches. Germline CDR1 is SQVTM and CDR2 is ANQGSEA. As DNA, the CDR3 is TGCAGCGTTGAGGGAGGGAGTTCGTTCTTC. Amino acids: CSVEGGSSFF.

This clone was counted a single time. This chain's CDR3 is CASSERYSSYNSPLHF. The CDR3 coding sequence is TGTGCCAGCAGTGAAAGGTACAGCTCCTATAATTCACCCCTCCACTTT. V usage is TRBV6-1 and J usage is TRBJ1-6; D is uncertain. The CDR3 is 16 residues long. V gave up 2 bases and J gave up 0 bases, with 8 bases separating them. CDR1 is MNHNS, CDR2 SASEGT, per germline.

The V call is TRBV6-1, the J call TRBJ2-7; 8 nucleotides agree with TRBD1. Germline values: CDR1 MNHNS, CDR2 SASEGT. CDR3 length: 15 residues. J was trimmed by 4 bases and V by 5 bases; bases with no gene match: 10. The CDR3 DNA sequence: TGTGCCAGCAGTCGACACAGGGGGGCCGAGTACGAGCAGTACTTC. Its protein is CASSRHRGAEYEQYF.

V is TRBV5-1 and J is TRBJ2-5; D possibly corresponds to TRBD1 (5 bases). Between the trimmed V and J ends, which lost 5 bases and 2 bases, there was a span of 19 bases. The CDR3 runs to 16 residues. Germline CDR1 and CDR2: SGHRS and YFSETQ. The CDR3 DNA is TGCGCCAGCAGTCCCTCACCCGACAGTACTCAAGAGACCCAGTACTTC. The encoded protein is CASSPSPDSTQETQYF.

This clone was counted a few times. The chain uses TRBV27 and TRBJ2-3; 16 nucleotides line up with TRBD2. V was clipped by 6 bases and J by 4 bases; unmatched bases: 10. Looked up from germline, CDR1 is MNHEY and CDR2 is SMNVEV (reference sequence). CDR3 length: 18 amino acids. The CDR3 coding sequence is TGTGCCAGCAGGCTTCCGGGACTAGCGGGAGGGCCGTCAGATACGCAGTATTTT. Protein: CASRLPGLAGGPSDTQYF.

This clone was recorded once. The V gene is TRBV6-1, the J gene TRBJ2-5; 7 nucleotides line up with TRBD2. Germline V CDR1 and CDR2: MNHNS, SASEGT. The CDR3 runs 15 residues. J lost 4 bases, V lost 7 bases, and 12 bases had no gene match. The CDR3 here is CASIPLGGVSETQYF. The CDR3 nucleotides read TGTGCCAGCATCCCTCTGGGGGGGGTCTCAGAGACCCAGTACTTC.

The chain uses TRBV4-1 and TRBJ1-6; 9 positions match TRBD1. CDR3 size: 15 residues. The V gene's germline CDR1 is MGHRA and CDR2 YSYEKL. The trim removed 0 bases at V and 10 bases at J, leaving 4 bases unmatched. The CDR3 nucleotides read TGCGCCAGCAGCCAAGATGGGACAGGGTTCTCACCCCTCCACTTT. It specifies CASSQDGTGFSPLHF.

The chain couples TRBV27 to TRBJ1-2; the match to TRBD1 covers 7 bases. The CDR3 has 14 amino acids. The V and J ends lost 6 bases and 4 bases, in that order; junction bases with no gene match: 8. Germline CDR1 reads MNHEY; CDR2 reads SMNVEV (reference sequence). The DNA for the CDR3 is TGTGCCAGCAGCATCCAACAGGGGCTCTATGGCTACACCTTC. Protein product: CASSIQQGLYGYTF.